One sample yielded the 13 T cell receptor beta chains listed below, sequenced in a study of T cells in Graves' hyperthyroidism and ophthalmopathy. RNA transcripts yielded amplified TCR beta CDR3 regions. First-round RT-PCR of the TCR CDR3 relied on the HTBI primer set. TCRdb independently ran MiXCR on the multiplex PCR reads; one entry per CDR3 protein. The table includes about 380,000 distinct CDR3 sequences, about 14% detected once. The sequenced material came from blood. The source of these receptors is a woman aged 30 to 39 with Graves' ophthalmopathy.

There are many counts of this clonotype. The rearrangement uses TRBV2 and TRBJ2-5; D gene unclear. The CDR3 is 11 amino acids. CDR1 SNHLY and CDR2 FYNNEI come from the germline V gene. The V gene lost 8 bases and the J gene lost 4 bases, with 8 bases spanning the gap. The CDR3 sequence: CASWGGETQYF. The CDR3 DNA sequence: TGTGCCAGCTGGGGTGGAGAGACCCAGTACTTC. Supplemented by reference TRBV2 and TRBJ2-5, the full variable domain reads EPEVTQTPSHQVTQMGQEVILRCVPISNHLYFYWYRQILGQKVEFLVSFYNNEISEKSEIFDDQFSVERPDGSNFTLKIRSTKLEDSAMYFCASWGGETQYFGPGTRLLVL.

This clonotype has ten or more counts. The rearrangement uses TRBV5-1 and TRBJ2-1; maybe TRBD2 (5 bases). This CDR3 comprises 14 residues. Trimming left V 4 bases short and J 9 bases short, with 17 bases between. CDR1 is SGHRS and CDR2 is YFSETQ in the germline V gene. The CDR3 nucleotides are TGCGCCAGCAGCCTATTGGTGGAGGTCGGTGAGCAGTTCTTC. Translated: CASSLLVEVGEQFF.

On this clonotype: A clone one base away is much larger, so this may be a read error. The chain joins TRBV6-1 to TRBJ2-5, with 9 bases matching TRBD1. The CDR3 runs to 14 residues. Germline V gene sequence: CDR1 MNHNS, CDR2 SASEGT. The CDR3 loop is CVSRQDRGEETQYF. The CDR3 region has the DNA TGTGTCAGCAGACAAGACAGGGGGGAAGAGACCCAGTACTTC.

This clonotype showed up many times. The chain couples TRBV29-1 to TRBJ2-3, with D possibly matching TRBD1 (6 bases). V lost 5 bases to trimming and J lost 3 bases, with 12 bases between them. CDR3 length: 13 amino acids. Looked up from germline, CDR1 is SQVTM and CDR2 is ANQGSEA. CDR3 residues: CSVSTGFTDTQYF. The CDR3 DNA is TGCAGCGTTTCAACAGGGTTTACAGATACGCAGTATTTT.

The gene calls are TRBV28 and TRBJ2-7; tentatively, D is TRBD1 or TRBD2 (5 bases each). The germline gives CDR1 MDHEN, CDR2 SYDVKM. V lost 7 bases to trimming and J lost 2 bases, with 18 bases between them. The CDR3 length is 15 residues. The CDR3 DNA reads TGTGCCAGCACCAATCCCGGGACCGTTGCCTACGAGCAGTACTTC. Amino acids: CASTNPGTVAYEQYF. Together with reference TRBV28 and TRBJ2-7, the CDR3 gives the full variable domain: DVKVTQSSRYLVKRTGEKVFLECVQDMDHENMFWYRQDPGLGLRLIYFSYDVKMKEKGDIPEGYSVSREKKERFSLILESASTNQTSMYLCASTNPGTVAYEQYFGPGTRLTVT.

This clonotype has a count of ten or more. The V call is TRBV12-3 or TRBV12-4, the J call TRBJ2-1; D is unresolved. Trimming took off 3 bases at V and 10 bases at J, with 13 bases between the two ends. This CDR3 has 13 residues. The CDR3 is CASSLMPQREQFF. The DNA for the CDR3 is TGTGCCAGCAGTTTGATGCCTCAACGAGAGCAGTTCTTC.

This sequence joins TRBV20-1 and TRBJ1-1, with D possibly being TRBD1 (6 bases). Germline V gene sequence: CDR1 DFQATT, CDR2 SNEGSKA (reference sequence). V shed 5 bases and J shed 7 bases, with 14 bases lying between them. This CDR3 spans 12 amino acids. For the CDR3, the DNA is TGCAGTGCTCTCGATCGACAGGTTGAAGCTTTCTTT. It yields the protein CSALDRQVEAFF.

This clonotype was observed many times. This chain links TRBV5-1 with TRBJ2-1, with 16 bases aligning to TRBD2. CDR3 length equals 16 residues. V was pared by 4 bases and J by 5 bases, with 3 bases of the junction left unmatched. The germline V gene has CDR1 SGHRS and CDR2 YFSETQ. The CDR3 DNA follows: TGCGCCAGCAGCAAGGGACTAGCGGGGGGGGACAATGAGCAGTTCTTC. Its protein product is CASSKGLAGGDNEQFF.

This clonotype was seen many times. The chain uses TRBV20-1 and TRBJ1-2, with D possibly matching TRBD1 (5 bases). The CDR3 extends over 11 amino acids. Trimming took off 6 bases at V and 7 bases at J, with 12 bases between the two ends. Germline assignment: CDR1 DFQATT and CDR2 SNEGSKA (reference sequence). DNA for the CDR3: TGCAGTGCCGACCGGGGCAGTGGCTACACCTTC. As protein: CSADRGSGYTF.

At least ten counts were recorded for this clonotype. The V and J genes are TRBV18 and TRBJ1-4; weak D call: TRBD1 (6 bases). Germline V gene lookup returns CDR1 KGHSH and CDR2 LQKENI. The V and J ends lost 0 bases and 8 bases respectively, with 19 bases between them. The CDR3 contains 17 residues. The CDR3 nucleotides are TGTGCCAGCTCACCACCCATCGGACAGACACAGGCCGAAAAACTGTTTTTT. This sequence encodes CASSPPIGQTQAEKLFF.

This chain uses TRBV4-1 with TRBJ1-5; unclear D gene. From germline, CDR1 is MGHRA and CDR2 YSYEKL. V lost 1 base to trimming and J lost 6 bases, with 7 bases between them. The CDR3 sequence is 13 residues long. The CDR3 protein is CASSQGIVQPQHF. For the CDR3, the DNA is TGCGCCAGCAGCCAAGGCATTGTTCAGCCCCAGCATTTT.

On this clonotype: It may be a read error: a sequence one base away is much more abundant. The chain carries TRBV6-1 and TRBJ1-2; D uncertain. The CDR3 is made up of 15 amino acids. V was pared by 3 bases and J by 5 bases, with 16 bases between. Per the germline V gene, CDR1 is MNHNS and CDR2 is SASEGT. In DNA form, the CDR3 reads TGTGCCAGCAGTGAGTCGAACAGCCTTGGGTATGGCTACACCTTC. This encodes CASSESNSLGYGYTF.

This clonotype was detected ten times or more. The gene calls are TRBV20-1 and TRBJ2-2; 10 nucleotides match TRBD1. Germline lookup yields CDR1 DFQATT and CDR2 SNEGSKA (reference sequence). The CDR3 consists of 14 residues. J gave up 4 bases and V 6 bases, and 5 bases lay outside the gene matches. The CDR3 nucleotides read TGCAGTGCCCCCGGGACAGGGGCCACCGGGGAGCTGTTTTTT. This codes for CSAPGTGATGELFF.